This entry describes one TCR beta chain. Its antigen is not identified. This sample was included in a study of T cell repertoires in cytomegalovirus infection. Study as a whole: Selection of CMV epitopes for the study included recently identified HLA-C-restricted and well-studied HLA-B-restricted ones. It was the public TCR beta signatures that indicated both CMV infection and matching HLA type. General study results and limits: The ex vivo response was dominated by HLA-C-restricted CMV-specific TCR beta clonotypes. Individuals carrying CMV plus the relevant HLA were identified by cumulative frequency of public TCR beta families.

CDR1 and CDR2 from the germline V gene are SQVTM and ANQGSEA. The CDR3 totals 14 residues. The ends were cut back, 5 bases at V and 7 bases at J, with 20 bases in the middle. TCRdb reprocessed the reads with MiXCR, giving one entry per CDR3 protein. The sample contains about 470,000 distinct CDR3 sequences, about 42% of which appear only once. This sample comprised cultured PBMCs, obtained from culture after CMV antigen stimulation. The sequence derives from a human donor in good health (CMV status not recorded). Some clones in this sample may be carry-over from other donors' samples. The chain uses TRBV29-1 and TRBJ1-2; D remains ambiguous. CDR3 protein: CSVSGRLMGGGYTF. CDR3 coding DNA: TGCAGCGTTAGTGGACGGCTCATGGGTGGTGGCTACACCTTC.